This passage covers 4 T cell receptor beta chains from one sample sequenced in a study of cytomegalovirus exposure and HLA in healthy donors. It was with 60 Vbeta and 13 Jbeta primers that the PCR ran. Repertoires were generated with immunoSEQ multiplex PCR, while TCRdb's copy carries only in-frame clones and drops some. In the table there are 160,000 or so clones, around 73% of which are singletons. The sequenced sample consisted of PBMCs. Source of these receptors: a man in his fifties or sixties in good health and CMV-seronegative.

About this clone itself: One end of the junction varies from germline; a read error may be responsible. The chain is built from TRBV11-2 and TRBJ1-2, with no clear D. CDR1 is SGHAT, CDR2 FQNNGV, per germline. The CDR3 spans 12 residues. CDR3 amino acids: CASSFGRVGYPF. The CDR3 DNA follows: TGTGCCAGCAGCTTTGGGAGGGTTGGCTACCCCTTC.

The gene calls are TRBV18 and TRBJ1-1; D may be TRBD1 (5 bases). There are 13 residues in the CDR3. The V gene lost 2 bases and the J gene lost 5 bases, with 9 bases spanning the gap. Germline CDR1 KGHSH, CDR2 LQKENI. Here the CDR3 reads CASSPVRATEAFF. CDR3 in DNA: TGTGCCAGCTCACCAGTCAGGGCGACTGAAGCTTTCTTT. The full variable domain, its missing parts supplied by reference TRBV18 and TRBJ1-1, is NAGVMQNPRHLVRRRGQEARLRCSPMKGHSHVYWYRQLPEEGLKFMVYLQKENIIDESGMPKERFSAEFPKEGPSILRIQQVVRGDSAAYFCASSPVRATEAFFGQGTRLTVV.

This chain joins TRBV9 and TRBJ2-4; TRBD2 aligns across 10 bases. This CDR3 is 15 amino acids long. Germline loops: CDR1 SGDLS, CDR2 YYNGEE. V lost 4 bases and J lost 5; bases outside the gene matches: 6. CDR3 region: CASSISGGRQNIQYF. The CDR3 DNA reads TGTGCCAGCAGCATTAGCGGGGGGCGCCAAAACATTCAGTACTTC.

The chain employs TRBV2 and TRBJ2-7, with 9 bases matching TRBD1. The CDR3 has 14 residues. Germline CDR1 and CDR2: SNHLY and FYNNEI. V lost 8 bases, J lost 5 bases, and 10 bases stayed unmatched. Here the CDR3 reads CASLAGDRVNEQYF. The DNA for the CDR3 is TGTGCCAGCCTCGCAGGGGACAGGGTAAACGAGCAGTACTTC. Supplemented by reference TRBV2 and TRBJ2-7, the full variable domain reads EPEVTQTPSHQVTQMGQEVILRCVPISNHLYFYWYRQILGQKVEFLVSFYNNEISEKSEIFDDQFSVERPDGSNFTLKIRSTKLEDSAMYFCASLAGDRVNEQYFGPGTRLTVT.